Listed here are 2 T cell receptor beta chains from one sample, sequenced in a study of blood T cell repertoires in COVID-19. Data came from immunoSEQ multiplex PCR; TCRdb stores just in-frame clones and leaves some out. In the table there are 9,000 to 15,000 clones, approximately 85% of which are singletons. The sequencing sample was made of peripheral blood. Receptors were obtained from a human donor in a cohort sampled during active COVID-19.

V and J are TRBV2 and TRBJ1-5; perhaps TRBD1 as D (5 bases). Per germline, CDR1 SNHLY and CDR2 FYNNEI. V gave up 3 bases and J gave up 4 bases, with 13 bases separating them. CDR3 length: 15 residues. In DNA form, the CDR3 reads TGTGCCAGCAGTGAGGGCCAGGGAAGGAATCAGCCCCAGCATTTT. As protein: CASSEGQGRNQPQHF.

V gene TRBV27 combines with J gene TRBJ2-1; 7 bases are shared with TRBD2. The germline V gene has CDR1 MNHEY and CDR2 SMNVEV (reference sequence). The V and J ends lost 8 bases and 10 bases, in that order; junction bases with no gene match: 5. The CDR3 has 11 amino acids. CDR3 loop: CASRGTNEQFF. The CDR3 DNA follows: TGTGCCAGCCGTGGGACTAACGAGCAGTTCTTC.